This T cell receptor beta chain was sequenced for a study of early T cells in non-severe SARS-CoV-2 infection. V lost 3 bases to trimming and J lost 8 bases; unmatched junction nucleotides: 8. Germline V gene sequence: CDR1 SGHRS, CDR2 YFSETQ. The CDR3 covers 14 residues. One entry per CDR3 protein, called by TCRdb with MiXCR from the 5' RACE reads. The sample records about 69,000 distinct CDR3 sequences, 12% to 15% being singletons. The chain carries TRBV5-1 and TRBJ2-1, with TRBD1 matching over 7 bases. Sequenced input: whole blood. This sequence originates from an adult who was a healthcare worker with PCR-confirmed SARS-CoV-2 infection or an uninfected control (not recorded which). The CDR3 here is CASSWTGGRDEQFF. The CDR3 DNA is TGCGCCAGCAGCTGGACAGGAGGTCGGGATGAGCAGTTCTTC.